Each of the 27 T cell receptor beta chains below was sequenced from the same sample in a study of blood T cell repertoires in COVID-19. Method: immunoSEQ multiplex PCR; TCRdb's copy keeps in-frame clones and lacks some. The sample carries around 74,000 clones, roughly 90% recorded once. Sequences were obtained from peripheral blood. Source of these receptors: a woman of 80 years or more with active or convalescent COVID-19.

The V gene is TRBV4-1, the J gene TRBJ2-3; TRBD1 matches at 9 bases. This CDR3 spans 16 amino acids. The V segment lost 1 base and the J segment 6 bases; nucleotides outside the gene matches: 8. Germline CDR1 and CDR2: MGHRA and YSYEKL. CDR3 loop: CASSQVLQGAGDTQYF. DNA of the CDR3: TGCGCCAGCAGCCAAGTCTTACAGGGGGCAGGGGATACGCAGTATTTT.

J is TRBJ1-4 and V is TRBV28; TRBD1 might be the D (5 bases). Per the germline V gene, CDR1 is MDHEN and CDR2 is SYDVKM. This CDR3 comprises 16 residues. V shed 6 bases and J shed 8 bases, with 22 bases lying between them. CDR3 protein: CASRGFEQAAREKLFF. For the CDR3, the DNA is TGTGCCAGCAGGGGTTTCGAACAGGCCGCACGGGAAAAACTGTTTTTT.

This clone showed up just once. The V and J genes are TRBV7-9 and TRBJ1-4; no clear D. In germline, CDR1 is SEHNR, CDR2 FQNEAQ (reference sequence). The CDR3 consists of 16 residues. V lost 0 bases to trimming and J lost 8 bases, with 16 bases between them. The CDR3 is CASSLALAPLEEKLFF. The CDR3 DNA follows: TGTGCCAGCAGCTTAGCGCTAGCCCCTTTGGAGGAAAAACTGTTTTTT.

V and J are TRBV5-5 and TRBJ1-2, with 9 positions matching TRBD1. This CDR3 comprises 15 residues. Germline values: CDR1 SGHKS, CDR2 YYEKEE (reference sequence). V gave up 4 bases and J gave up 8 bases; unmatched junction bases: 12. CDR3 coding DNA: TGTGCCAGCAGCGTGACCCTAACAGGGGGCGACGGCTACACCTTC. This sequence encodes CASSVTLTGGDGYTF.

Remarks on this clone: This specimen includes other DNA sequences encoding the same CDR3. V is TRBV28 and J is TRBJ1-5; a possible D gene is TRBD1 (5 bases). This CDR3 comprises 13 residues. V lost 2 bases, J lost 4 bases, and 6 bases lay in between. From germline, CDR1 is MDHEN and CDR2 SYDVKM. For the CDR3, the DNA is TGTGCCAGCAGTTTACAGGGAAATCAGCCCCAGCATTTT. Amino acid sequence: CASSLQGNQPQHF. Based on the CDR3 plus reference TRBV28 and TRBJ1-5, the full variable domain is DVKVTQSSRYLVKRTGEKVFLECVQDMDHENMFWYRQDPGLGLRLIYFSYDVKMKEKGDIPEGYSVSREKKERFSLILESASTNQTSMYLCASSLQGNQPQHFGDGTRLSIL.

The DNA of the CDR3 is TGCGCCAGCAGCTCGCAACAGGACAGGTTGAACACTGAAGCTTTCTTT. Its translation: CASSSQQDRLNTEAFF. This chain connects TRBV5-1 to TRBJ1-1; 7 bases fit TRBD1. V lost 3 bases, J lost 0 bases, and 8 bases stayed unmatched. The V gene's germline CDR1 is SGHRS and CDR2 YFSETQ. This CDR3 is built from 16 residues.

The CDR3 sequence: CASSPGQSISGNTIYF. CDR3 in DNA: TGTGCCAGCTCACCTGGACAGTCGATCTCTGGAAACACCATATATTTT. The V call is TRBV18, the J call TRBJ1-3; D might be TRBD1 (6 bases). The CDR3 length is 16 residues. Germline CDR1 is KGHSH and CDR2 is LQKENI. Between the trimmed V and J ends, which lost 3 bases and 0 bases, there was a span of 12 bases.

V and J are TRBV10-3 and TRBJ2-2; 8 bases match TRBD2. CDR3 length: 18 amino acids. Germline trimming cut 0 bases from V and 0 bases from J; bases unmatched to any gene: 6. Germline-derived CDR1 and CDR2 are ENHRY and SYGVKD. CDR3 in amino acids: CAISESKRGTSNTGELFF. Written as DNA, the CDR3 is TGTGCCATCAGTGAGTCGAAGCGGGGGACCTCGAACACCGGGGAGCTGTTTTTT.

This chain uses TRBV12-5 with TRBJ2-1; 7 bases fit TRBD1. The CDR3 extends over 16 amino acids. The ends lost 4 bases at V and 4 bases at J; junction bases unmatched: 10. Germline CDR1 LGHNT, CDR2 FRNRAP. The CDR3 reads CASGSDKDRAYNEQFF. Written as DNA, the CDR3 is TGTGCTAGTGGTTCTGACAAAGACAGGGCGTACAATGAGCAGTTCTTC.

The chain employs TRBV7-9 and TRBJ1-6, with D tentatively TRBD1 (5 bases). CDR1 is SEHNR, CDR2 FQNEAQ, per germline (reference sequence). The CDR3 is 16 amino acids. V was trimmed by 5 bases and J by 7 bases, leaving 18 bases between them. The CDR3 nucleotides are TGTGCCAGCAGCCCACCCCCCGCAGGGATAAATTCACCCCTCCACTTT. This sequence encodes CASSPPPAGINSPLHF.

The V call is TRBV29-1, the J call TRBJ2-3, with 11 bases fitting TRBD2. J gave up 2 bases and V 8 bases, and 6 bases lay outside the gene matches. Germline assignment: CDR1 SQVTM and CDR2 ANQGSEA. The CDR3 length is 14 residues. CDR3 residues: CSLTSGGYTDTQYF. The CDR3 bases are TGCAGCCTTACTAGCGGGGGCTACACAGATACGCAGTATTTT.

The CDR3 nucleotides are TGTGCCCTGGGTCCAGGGGCCCCGAACACCGGGGAGCTGTTTTTT. Amino acids: CALGPGAPNTGELFF. This chain uses TRBV30 with TRBJ2-2, with D maybe TRBD1 (6 bases). Germline values: CDR1 GTSNPN, CDR2 SVGIG (reference sequence). Trimming cost V 8 bases and J 0 bases, with 16 bases left between them. There are 15 residues in the CDR3.

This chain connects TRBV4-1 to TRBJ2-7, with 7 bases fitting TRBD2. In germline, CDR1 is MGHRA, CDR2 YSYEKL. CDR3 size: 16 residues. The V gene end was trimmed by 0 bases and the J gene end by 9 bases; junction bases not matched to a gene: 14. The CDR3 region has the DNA TGCGCCAGCAGCCAAGAGGGACTACCATTCTACGGGGGGCAGTACTTC. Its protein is CASSQEGLPFYGGQYF.

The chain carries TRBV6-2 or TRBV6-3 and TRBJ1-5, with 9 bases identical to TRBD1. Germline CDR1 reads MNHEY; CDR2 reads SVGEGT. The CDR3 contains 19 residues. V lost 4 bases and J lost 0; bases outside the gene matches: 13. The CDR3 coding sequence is TGTGCCAGCAGTTTCGACCGGGACAGGGAGGTCCCTAGCAATCAGCCCCAGCATTTT. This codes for CASSFDRDREVPSNQPQHF.

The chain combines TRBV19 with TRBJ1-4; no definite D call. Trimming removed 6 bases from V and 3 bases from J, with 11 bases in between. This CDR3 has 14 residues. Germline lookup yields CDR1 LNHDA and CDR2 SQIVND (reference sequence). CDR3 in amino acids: CASRSLVANEKLFF. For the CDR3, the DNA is TGTGCCAGTAGGAGCCTAGTAGCTAATGAAAAACTGTTTTTT.

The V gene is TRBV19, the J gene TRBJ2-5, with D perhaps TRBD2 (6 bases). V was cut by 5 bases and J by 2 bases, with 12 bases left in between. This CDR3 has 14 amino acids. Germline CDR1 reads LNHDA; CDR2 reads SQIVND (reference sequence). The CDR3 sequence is CASSGGLTQETQYF. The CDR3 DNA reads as TGTGCCAGTAGTGGGGGACTTACTCAAGAGACCCAGTACTTC.

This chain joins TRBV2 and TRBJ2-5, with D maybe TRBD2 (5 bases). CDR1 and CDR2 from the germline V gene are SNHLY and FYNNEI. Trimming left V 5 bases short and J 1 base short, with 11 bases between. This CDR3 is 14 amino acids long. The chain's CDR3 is CASSIPGTQETQYF. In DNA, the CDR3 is TGTGCCAGCAGTATACCGGGAACCCAAGAGACCCAGTACTTC.

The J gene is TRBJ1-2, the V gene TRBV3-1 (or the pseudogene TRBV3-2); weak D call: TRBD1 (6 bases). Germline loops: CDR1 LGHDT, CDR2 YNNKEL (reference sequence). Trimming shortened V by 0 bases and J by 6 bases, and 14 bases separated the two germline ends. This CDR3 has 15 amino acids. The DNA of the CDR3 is TGTGCCAGCAGCCAAGACTTAAGGGGGTTGAATGGCTACACCTTC. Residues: CASSQDLRGLNGYTF.

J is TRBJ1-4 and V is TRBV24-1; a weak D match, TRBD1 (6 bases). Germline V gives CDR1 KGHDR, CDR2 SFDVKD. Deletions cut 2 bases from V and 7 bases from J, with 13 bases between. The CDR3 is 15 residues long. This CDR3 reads CATSDSAGAVEKLFF. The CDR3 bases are TGTGCCACCAGTGATTCTGCGGGGGCTGTTGAAAAACTGTTTTTT.

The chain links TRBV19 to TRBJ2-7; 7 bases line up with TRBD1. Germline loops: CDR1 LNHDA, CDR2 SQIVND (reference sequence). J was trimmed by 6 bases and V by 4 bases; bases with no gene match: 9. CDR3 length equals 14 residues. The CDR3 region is CASSTRQGSREQYF. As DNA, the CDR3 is TGTGCCAGTAGTACCCGACAGGGTTCCCGCGAGCAGTACTTC. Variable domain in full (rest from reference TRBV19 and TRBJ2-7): DGGITQSPKYLFRKEGQNVTLSCEQNLNHDAMYWYRQDPGQGLRLIYYSQIVNDFQKGDIAEGYSVSREKKESFPLTVTSAQKNPTAFYLCASSTRQGSREQYFGPGTRLTVT.

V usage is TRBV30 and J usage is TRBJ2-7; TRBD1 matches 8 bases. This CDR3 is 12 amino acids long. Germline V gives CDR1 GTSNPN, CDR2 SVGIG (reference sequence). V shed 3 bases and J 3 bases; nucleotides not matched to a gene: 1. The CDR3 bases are TGTGCCTGGAGAACAGGGGGCTACGAGCAGTACTTC. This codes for CAWRTGGYEQYF. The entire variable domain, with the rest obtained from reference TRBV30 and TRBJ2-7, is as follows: SQTIHQWPATLVQPVGSPLSLECTVEGTSNPNLYWYRQAAGRGLQLLFYSVGIGQISSEVPQNLSASRPQDRQFILSSKKLLLSDSGFYLCAWRTGGYEQYFGPGTRLTVT.

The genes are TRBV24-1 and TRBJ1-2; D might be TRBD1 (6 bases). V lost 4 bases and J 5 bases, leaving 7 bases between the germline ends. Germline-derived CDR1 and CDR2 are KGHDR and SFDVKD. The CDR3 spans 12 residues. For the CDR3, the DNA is TGTGCCACCAGTGAGGGGGCGTATGGCTACACCTTC. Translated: CATSEGAYGYTF.

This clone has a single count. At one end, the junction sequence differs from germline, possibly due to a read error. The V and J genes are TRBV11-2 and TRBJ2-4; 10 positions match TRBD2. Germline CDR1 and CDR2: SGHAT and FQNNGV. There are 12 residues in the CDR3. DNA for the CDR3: TGTGCCAGCAGCCCAGGGACTAGCGAAATTAACTTC. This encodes CASSPGTSEINF.

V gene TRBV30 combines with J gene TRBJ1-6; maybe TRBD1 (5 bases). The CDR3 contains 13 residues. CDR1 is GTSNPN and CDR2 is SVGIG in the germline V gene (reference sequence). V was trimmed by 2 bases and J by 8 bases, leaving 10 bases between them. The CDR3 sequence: CAWSRQGYSPLHF. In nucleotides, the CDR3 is TGTGCCTGGAGTCGGCAGGGATATTCACCCCTCCACTTT.

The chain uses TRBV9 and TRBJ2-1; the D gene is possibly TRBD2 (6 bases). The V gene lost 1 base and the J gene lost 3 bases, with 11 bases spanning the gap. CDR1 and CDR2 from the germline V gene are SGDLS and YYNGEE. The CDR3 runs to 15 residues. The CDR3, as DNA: TGTGCCAGCAGCGTACGGGGAGGTGGCTACAATGAGCAGTTCTTC. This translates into CASSVRGGGYNEQFF.

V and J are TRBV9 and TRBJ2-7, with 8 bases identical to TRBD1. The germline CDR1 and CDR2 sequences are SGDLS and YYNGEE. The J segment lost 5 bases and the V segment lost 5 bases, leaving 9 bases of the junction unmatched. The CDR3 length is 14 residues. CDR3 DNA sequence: TGTGCCAGCAGTCCTGGACAGGGTAAGCACGAGCAGTACTTC. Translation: CASSPGQGKHEQYF.

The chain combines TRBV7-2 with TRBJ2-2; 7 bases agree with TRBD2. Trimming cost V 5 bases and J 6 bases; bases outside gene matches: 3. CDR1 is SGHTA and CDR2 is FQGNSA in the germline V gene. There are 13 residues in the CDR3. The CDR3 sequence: CASSPRGAGELFF. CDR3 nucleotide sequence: TGTGCCAGCAGCCCCCGGGGGGCCGGGGAGCTGTTTTTT.